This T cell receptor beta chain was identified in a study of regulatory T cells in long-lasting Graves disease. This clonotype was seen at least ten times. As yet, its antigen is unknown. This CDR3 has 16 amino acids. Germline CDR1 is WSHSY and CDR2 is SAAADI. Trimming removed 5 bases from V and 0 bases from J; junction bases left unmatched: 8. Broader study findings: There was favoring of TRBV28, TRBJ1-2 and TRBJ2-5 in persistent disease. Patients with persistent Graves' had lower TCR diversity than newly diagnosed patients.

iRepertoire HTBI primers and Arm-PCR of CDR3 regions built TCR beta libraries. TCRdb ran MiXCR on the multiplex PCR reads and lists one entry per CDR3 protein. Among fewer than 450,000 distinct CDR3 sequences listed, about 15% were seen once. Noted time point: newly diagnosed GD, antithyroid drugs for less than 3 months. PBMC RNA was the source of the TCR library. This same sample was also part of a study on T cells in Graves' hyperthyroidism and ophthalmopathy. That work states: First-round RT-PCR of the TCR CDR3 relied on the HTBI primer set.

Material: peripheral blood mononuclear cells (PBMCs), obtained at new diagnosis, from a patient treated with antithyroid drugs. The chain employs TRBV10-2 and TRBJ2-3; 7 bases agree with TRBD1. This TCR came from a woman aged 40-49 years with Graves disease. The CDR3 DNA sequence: TGCGCCAGCAGTTCAAACAGGGGTTGGAGCACAGATACGCAGTATTTT. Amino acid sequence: CASSSNRGWSTDTQYF.